This T cell receptor (beta chain) was observed in a study of radiotherapy plus CTLA-4 blockade in lung cancer. The wider study: Objective responses were observed in 15% to 20% of patients, and disease control was achieved by around 31%.

Libraries were prepared by immunoSEQ multiplex PCR; TCRdb keeps only in-frame clonotypes and omits some of them. The table records 80,000 to 100,000 clones, 82% of them present only once. Worth noting for this clone: Its antigen is not identified.

Focal radiation was given together with CTLA-4 blockade (ipilimumab) to patients with chemo-refractory metastatic non-small-cell lung cancer. Whole-study results and caveats: Blood TCR clones of tumor origin expanded after radiotherapy plus ipilimumab.

The sample consisted of peripheral blood, taken from a patient treated with radiotherapy plus ipilimumab. The receptor comes from a human donor with non-small cell lung cancer who had a partial response to radiotherapy plus ipilimumab.

This CDR3 reads CASKDSLTTGELFF. Here the CDR3 DNA reads TGTGCCAGCAAGGACAGTCTCACCACCGGGGAGCTGTTTTTT. The chain is built from TRBV25-1 and TRBJ2-2; D might be TRBD1 (6 bases). This CDR3 has 14 amino acids. V was clipped by 7 bases and J by 4 bases, with 13 bases between them. Germline CDR1 and CDR2: MGHDK and SYGVNS.